This TCR beta chain is from a study of identical twins. Germline assignment: CDR1 SNHLY and CDR2 FYNNEI. V was trimmed by 8 bases and J by 4 bases, leaving 8 bases between them. This CDR3 has 11 amino acids. Healthy Caucasian individuals made up all the donors. A universal primer site arose from template switching, and cDNA bore unique molecular identifiers. TCRdb used MiXCR to reprocess the 5' RACE reads, holding one entry per CDR3 protein. The sample consists of 700,000 to 950,000 distinct CDR3 sequences, roughly 12% of them appearing once. This clonotype appeared a few times. These data are also associated with another study on yellow fever vaccine responses in identical twins.

This receptor was identified in a woman younger than 30 in good health. The material sequenced was PBMCs. V usage is TRBV2 and J usage is TRBJ1-1; D is unresolved. CDR3 bases: TGTGCCAGCTGGTCGGGCACTGAAGCTTTCTTT. Protein sequence: CASWSGTEAFF. The full variable domain, rest sourced from reference TRBV2 and TRBJ1-1, is EPEVTQTPSHQVTQMGQEVILRCVPISNHLYFYWYRQILGQKVEFLVSFYNNEISEKSEIFDDQFSVERPDGSNFTLKIRSTKLEDSAMYFCASWSGTEAFFGQGTRLTVV.